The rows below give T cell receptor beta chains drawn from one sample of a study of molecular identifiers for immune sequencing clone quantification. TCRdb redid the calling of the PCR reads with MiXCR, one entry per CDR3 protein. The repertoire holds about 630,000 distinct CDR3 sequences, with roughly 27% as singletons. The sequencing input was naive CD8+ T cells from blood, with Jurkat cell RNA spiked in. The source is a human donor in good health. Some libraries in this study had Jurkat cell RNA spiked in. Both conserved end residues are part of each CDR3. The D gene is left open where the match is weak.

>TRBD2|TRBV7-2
CASSLVGGGFTDTQYF
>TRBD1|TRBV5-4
CASSPQSGQAAYEQYF
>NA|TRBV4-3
CASSQDHAGGSVRETQYF
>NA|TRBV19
CASSIARSYEQFF
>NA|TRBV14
CASSPYRVGYEQYF
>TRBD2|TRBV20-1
CSARSGLAGYEQYF
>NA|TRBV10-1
CAGKPWGASPYEQYF
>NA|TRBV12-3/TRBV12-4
CASTSHGGVQYF
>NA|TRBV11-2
CASSASGPTTEAFF
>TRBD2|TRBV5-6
CASSFGLVDEQYF
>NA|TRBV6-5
CASSYSGGYTDTQYF
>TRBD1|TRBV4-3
CASSPTGGTGAFF
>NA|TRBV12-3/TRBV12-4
CASSLAPWTNRDEQFF
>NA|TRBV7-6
CASRGTLNLTDTQYF
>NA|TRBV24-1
CATSDRGSADNEQFF
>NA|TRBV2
CASSGRTKKNIQYF
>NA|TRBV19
CASSIAGYSNQPQHF
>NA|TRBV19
CASSFSGDYGYTF
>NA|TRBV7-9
CASSRGTEQYF
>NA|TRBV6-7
CASRRPAYEQYF
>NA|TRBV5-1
CASSLRIQGDEQYF
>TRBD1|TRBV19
CASSHNPGQTEAFF
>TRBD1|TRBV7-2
CASSSSTKTGGVGYTF
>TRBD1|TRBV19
CASSGQGGYEQYF
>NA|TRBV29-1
CSVEAGELFF
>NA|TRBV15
CATSARTFSGNTIYF
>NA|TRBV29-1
CSVEGGGTAYEQYF